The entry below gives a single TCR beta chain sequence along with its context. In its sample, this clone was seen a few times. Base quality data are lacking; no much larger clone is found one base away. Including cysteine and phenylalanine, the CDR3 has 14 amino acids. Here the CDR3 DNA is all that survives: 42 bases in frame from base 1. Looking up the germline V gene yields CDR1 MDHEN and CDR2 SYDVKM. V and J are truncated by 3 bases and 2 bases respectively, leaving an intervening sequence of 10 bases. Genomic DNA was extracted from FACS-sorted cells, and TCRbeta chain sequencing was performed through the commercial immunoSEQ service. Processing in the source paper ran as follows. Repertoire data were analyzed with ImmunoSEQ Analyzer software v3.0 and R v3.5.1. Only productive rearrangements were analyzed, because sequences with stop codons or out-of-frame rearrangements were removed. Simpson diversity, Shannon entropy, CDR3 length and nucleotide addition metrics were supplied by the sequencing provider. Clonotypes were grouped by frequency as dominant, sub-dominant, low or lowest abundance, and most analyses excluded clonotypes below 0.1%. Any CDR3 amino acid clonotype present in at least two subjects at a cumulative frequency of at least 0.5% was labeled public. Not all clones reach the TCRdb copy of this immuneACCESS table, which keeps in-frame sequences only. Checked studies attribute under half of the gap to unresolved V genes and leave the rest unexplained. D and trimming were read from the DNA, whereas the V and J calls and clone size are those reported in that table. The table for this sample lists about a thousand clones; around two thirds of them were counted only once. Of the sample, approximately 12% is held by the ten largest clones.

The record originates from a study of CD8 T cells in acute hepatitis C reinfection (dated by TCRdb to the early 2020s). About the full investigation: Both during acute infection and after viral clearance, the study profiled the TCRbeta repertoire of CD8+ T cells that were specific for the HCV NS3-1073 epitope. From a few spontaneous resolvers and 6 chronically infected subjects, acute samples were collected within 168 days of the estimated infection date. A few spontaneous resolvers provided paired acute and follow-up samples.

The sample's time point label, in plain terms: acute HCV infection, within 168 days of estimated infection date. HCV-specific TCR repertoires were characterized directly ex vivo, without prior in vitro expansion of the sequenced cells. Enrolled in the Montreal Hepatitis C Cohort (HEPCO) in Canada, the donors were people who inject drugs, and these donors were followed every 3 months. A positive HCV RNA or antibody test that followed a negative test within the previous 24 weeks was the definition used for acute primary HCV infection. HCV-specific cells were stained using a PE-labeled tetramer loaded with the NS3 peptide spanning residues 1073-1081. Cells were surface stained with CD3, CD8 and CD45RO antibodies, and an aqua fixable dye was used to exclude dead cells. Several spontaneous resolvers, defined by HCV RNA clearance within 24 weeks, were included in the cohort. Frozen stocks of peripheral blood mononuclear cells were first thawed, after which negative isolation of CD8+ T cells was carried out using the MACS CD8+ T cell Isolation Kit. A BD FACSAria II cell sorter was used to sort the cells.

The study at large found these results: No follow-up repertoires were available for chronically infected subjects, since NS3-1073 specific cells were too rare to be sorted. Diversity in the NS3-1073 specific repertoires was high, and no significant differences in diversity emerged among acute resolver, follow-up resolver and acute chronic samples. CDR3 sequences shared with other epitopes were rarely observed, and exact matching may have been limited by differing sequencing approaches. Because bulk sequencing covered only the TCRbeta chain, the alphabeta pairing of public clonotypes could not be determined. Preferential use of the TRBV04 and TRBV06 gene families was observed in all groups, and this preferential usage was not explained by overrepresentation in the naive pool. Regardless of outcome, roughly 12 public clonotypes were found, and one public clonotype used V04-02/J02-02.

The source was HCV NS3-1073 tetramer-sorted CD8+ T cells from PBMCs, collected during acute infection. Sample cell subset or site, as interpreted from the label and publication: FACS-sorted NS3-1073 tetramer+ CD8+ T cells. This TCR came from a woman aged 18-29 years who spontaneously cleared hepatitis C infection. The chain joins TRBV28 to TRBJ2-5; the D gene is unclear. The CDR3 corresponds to CASSFRQLQETQYF. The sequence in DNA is TGTGCCAGCAGTTTTCGGCAGCTACAAGAGACCCAGTACTTC. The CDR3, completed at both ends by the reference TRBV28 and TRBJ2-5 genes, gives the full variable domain DVKVTQSSRYLVKRTGEKVFLECVQDMDHENMFWYRQDPGLGLRLIYFSYDVKMKEKGDIPEGYSVSREKKERFSLILESASTNQTSMYLCASSFRQLQETQYFGPGTRLLVL.